This TCR beta chain was profiled in a study of T cell clones after liver transplantation. Overall study: TCRbeta sequencing after a pre-transplant mixed lymphocyte reaction identified graft-donor-reactive clones, later tracked in post-transplant blood. Subjects received no induction therapy and standard immunosuppression until randomization at 12-24 months post-transplant.

A word on this clone: Its specificity is unknown.

This table comes from immunoSEQ multiplex PCR, and its TCRdb copy is limited to in-frame clones, with some not included. The sample gives 10,000 or so clones, about 72% of which show up once; about 50% is in the top ten. Study-level results: Compared with third party-reactive sequences, donor-reactive ones declined more, independent of withdrawal success.

Germline CDR1 reads GTSNPN; CDR2 reads SVGIG (reference sequence). V was clipped by 2 bases and J by 5 bases, with 13 bases between them. The CDR3 length is 13 residues. The clonotype was recovered from a human patient who received a liver transplant. Some T cells could come from the graft donor. The starting material was CD8+ T cells from blood, obtained at the 22-month timepoint. V usage is TRBV30 and J usage is TRBJ2-7, with D possibly TRBD2 on 6 matching bases. CDR3 in amino acids: CAWSPTGGDEQYF. The DNA for the CDR3 is TGTGCCTGGAGTCCCACCGGAGGGGACGAGCAGTACTTC.